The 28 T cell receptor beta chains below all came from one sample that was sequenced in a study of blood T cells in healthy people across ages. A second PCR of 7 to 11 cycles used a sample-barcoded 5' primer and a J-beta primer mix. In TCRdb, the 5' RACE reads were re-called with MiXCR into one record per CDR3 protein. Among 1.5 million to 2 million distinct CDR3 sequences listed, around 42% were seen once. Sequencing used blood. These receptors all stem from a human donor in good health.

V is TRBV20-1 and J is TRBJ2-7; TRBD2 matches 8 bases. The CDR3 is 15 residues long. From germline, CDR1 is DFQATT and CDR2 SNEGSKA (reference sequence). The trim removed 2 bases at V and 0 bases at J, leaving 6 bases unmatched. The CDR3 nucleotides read TGCAGTGCTAGATCCAGACTAGCGCCCTCCTACGAGCAGTACTTC. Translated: CSARSRLAPSYEQYF.

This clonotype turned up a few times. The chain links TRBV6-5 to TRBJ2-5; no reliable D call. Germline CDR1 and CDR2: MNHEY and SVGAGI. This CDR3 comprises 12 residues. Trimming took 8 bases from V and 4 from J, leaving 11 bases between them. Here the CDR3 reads CASLGQGETQYF. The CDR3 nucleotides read TGTGCCAGCCTTGGTCAAGGAGAGACCCAGTACTTC.

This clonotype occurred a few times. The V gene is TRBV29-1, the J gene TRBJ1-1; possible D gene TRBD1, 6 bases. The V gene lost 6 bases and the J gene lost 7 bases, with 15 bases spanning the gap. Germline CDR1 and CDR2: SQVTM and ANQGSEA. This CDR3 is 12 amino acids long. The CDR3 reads CSVARGGGEAFF. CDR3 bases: TGCAGCGTAGCCCGGGGGGGCGGTGAAGCTTTCTTT.

For the CDR3, the DNA is TGTGCCAGCTCACCACAGGTACCAGCGGGGAAAGAGCAGTACTTC. It is translated as CASSPQVPAGKEQYF. The rearrangement joins TRBV18 to TRBJ2-7, with 7 bases aligning to TRBD2. This CDR3 region has 15 residues. V lost 1 base, J lost 7 bases, and 10 bases stayed unmatched. Germline assignment: CDR1 KGHSH and CDR2 LQKENI.

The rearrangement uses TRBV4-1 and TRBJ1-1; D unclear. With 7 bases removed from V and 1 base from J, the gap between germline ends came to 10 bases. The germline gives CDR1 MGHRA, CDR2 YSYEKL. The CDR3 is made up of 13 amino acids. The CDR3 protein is CASNVVGNTEAFF. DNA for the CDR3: TGCGCCAGCAACGTGGTGGGGAACACTGAAGCTTTCTTT.

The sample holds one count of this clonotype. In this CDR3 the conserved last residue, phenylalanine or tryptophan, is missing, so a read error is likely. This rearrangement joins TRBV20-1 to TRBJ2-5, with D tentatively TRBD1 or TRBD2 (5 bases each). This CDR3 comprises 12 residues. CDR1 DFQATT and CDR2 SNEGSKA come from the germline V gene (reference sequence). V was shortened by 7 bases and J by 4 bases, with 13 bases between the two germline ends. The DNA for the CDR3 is TGCAGTGTCCCGCTGAGGGGAGAGACCCAGTACTTA. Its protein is CSVPLRGETQYL.

CDR3 loop: CASSNPPPPYGYTF. The CDR3, as DNA: TGTGCCAGCAGTAATCCACCGCCACCCTATGGCTACACCTTC. The chain recombines TRBV27 with TRBJ1-2; D gene unclear. This CDR3 is built from 14 residues. The V end lost 5 bases, the J end lost 4 bases, and 14 bases lay between the germline ends. Per the germline V gene, CDR1 is MNHEY and CDR2 is SMNVEV (reference sequence).

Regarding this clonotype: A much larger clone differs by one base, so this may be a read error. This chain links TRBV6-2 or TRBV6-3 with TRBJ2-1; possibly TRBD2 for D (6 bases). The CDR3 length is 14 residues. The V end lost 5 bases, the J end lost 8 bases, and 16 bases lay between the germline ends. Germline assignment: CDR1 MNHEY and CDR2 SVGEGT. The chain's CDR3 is CASSMAGRLDEQFF. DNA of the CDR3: TGTGCCAGCAGTATGGCAGGGAGGTTGGATGAGCAGTTCTTC.

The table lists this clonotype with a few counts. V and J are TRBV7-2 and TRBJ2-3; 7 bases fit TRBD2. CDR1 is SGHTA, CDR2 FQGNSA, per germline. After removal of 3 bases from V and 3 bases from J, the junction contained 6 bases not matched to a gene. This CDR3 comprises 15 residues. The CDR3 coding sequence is TGTGCCAGCAGCTTCCAGCGGGGAGAAACAGATACGCAGTATTTT. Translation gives CASSFQRGETDTQYF.

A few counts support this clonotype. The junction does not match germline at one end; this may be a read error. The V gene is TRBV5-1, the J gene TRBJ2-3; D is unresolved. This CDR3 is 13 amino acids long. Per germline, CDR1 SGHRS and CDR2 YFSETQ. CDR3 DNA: TGCGCCAGCAACTTGTCATCAACAGATACGCAGTATTTT. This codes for CASNLSSTDTQYF.

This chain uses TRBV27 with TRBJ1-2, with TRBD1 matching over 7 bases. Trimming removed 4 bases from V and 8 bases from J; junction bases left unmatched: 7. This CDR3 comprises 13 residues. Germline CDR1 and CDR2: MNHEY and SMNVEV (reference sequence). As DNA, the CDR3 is TGTGCCAGCAGTTGGAGACAGGGAGGAGGCTACACCTTC. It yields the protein CASSWRQGGGYTF.

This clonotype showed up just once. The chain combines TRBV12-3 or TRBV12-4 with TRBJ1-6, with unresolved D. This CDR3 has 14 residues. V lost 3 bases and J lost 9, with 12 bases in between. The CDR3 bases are TGTGCCAGCAGTTTCCCTATTTTGGGTTCACCCCTCCACTTT. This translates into CASSFPILGSPLHF.

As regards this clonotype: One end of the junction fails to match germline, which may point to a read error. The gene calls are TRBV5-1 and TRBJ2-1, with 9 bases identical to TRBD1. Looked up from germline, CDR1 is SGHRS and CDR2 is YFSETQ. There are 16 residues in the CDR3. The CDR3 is CASSLSGTGSFNEQFF. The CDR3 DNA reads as TGCGCCAGCAGCTTGTCCGGGACAGGGTCCTTCAATGAGCAGTTCTTC.

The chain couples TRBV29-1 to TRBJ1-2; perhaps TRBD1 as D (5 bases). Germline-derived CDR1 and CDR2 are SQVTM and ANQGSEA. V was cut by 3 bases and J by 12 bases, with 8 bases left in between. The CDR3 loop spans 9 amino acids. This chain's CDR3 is CSVDRDHTF. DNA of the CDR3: TGCAGCGTTGACAGGGACCACACCTTC.

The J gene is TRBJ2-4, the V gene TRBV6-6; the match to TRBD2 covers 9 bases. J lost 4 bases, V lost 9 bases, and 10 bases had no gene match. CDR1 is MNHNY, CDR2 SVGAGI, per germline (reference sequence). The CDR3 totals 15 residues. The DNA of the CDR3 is TGTGCCAGTACGAAGGGACTAGCAGAAAAAAACATTCAGTACTTC. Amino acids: CASTKGLAEKNIQYF.

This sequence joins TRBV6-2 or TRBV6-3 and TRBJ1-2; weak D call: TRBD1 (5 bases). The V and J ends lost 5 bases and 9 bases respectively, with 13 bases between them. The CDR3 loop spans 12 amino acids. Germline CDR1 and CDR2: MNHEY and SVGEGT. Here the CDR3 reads CASSRRDGSYTF. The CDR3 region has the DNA TGTGCCAGCAGTCGGCGGGACGGGAGCTACACCTTC.

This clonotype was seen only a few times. This CDR3 reads CASSQQGPLYGYTF. In nucleotides, the CDR3 is TGCGCCAGCAGCCAGCAGGGACCGCTTTATGGCTACACCTTC. V usage is TRBV4-1 and J usage is TRBJ1-2; maybe TRBD1 (5 bases). Looked up from germline, CDR1 is MGHRA and CDR2 is YSYEKL. The CDR3 spans 14 residues. V gave up 3 bases and J gave up 5 bases, with 13 bases separating them.

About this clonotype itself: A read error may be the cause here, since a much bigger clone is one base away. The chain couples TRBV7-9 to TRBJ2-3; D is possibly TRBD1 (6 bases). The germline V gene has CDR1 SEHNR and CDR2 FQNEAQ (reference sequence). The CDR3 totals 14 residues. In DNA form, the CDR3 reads TGTGCCAGCAGCTTTGGACAGCCCACAGGTACGCAGTATTTT. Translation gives CASSFGQPTGTQYF.

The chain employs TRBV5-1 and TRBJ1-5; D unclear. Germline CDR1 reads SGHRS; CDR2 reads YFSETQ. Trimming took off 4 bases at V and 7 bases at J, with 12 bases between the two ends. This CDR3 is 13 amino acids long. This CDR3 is CASSTNEGQPQHF. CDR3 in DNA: TGCGCCAGCAGCACTAATGAGGGACAGCCCCAGCATTTT.

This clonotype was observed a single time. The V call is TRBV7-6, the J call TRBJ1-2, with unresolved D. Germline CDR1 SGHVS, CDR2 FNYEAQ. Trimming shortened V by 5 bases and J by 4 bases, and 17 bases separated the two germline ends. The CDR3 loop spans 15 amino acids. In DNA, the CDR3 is TGTGCCAGCAGCCTTCGTCAGAGTAGCGGCTATGGCTACACCTTC. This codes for CASSLRQSSGYGYTF.

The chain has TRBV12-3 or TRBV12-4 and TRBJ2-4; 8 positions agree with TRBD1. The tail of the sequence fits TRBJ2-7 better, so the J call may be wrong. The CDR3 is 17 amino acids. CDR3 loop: CASSLSLGQDITYEQYF. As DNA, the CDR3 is TGTGCCAGCAGTTTATCCCTGGGACAGGACATAACCTACGAGCAGTACTTC.

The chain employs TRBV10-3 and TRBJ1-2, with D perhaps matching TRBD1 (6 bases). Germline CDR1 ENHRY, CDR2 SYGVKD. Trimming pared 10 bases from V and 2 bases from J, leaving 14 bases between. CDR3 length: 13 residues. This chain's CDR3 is CATWDTANYGYTF. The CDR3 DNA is TGTGCCACCTGGGACACCGCCAACTATGGCTACACCTTC.

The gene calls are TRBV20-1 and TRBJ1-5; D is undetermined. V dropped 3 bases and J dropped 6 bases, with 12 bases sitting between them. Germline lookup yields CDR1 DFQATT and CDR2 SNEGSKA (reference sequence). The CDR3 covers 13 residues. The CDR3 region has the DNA TGCAGTGCTAGGTATTCGGTAGGTCAGCCCCAGCATTTT. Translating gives CSARYSVGQPQHF.

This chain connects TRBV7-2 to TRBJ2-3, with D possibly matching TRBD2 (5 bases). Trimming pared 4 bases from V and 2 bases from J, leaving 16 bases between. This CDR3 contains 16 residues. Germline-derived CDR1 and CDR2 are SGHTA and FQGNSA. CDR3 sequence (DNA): TGTGCCAGCAGCTCCGGACTGTCGGGGTACACAGATACGCAGTATTTT. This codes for CASSSGLSGYTDTQYF.

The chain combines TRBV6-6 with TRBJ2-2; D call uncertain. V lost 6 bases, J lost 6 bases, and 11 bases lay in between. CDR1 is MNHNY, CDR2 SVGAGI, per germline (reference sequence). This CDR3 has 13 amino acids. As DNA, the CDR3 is TGTGCCAGCAGCCCCTCATCTTCCGGGGAGCTGTTTTTT. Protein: CASSPSSSGELFF.

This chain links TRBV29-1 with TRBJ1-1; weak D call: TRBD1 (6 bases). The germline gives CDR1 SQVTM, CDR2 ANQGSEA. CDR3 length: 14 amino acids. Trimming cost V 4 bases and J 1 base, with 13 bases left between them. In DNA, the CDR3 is TGCAGCGTTGGTTTATCGGGGGCGAACACTGAAGCTTTCTTT. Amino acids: CSVGLSGANTEAFF.

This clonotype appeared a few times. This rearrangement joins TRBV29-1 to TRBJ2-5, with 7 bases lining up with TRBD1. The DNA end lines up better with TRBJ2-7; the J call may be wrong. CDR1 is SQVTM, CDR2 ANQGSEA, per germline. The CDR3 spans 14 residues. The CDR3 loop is CSVRDGTDNYEQYF. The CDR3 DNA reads TGCAGCGTTCGCGACGGGACAGATAATTACGAGCAGTACTTC.

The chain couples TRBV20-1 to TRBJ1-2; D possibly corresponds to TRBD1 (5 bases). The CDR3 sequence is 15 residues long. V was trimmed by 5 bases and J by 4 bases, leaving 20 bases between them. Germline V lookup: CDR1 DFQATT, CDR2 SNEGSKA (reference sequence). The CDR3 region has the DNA TGCAGTGCTTCGGGACGGGGAGCTAGGGGCTATGGCTACACCTTC. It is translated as CSASGRGARGYGYTF.